Shown below are 3 T cell receptor beta chains from a single sample sequenced in a study of T cell responses to AZD1222 COVID-19 vaccine. The repertoire was sequenced with immunoSEQ multiplex PCR; TCRdb's copy has only in-frame clones and lacks some. The sample has around 69,000 clones, roughly 84% seen once; the top ten hold approximately 7.4%. Sequencing was performed on peripheral blood, taken on day 0 of AZD1222 vaccination. All receptors come from an adult in good health.

The V call is TRBV5-1, the J call TRBJ1-5; no reliable D call. The germline V gene has CDR1 SGHRS and CDR2 YFSETQ. V dropped 0 bases and J dropped 0 bases, with 7 bases sitting between them. This CDR3 contains 15 residues. CDR3 coding DNA: TGCGCCAGCAGCTTGGGAGATAATAGCAATCAGCCCCAGCATTTT. Its protein product is CASSLGDNSNQPQHF.

J is TRBJ1-1 and V is TRBV5-5; D remains ambiguous. This CDR3 is built from 14 residues. Trimming took off 2 bases at V and 5 bases at J, with 13 bases between the two ends. Germline V gene sequence: CDR1 SGHKS, CDR2 YYEKEE (reference sequence). The DNA for the CDR3 is TGTGCCAGCAGCTTAGACCCAAGCTGGACTGAAGCTTTCTTT. It translates to CASSLDPSWTEAFF. The complete variable domain, with remaining parts taken from reference TRBV5-5 and TRBJ1-1, reads DAGVTQSPTHLIKTRGQQVTLRCSPISGHKSVSWYQQVLGQGPQFIFQYYEKEERGRGNFPDRFSARQFPNYSSELNVNALLLGDSALYLCASSLDPSWTEAFFGQGTRLTVV.

The gene calls are TRBV14 and TRBJ2-1, with D uncertain. V lost 4 bases, J lost 4 bases, and 11 bases lay in between. The CDR3 length is 14 residues. Germline loops: CDR1 SGHDN, CDR2 FVKESK. The CDR3 DNA is TGTGCCAGCAGCCTACAGTTAAGTTACAATGAGCAGTTCTTC. It translates to CASSLQLSYNEQFF.